This T cell receptor (beta chain) was documented in a study of blood T cell repertoires in COVID-19. Across the study: Material from acute and convalescent COVID-19 was sourced from the United States, Italy and Spain.

The CDR3 contains 13 residues. J lost 10 bases, V lost 4 bases, and 9 bases had no gene match. CDR1 and CDR2 (germline): SGDLS, YYNGEE. In the original processing: From reference gene primer amplification, estimates of nucleated cell counts were derived. Generated by immunoSEQ multiplex PCR, the TCRdb table keeps only in-frame clones and is missing some. The V and J calls and the clone size are those of that table, but D and trimming were determined from the DNA. The table has approximately 530,000 clones, approximately 91% seen once; the top ten hold 7.8%. Sequencing was performed on peripheral blood. The chain joins TRBV9 to TRBJ2-3, with 7 positions matching TRBD2. The TCR was taken from a woman aged 50 to 60 with COVID-19, enrolled during active disease. CDR3 residues: CASSPGGMGSQYF. DNA for the CDR3: TGTGCCAGCAGCCCGGGGGGTATGGGGTCGCAGTATTTT.